This section outlines one TCR beta chain sequence together with its context. In the study's own analysis: Reference gene primer amplification gave nucleated cell count estimates. Assay: immunoSEQ multiplex PCR; the TCRdb copy retains only in-frame clones and omits some. D and trimming come from the DNA, and the V and J calls and clone size come from that table. The table includes 65,000 to 80,000 clones, around nine tenths detected once. The data are from a study of blood T cell repertoires in COVID-19. Study-wide background: The United States, Italy and Spain provided the acute and convalescent COVID-19 samples. PBMCs, B-cell-depleted T cells, or T cells provided the cDNA or gDNA that made up the material.

V lost 1 base and J lost 7; bases outside the gene matches: 1. The CDR3 runs 13 residues. Germline V gives CDR1 LNHNV, CDR2 YYDKDF (reference sequence). What was sequenced was peripheral blood. This sequence was found in a man in his 70s with active or convalescent COVID-19. The chain uses TRBV15 and TRBJ2-1; TRBD1 matches at 7 bases. The chain's CDR3 is CATSRGRGNEQFF. The CDR3 bases are TGTGCCACCAGCAGAGGCAGGGGGAATGAGCAGTTCTTC. Together with reference TRBV15 and TRBJ2-1, the CDR3 gives the full variable domain: DAMVIQNPRYQVTQFGKPVTLSCSQTLNHNVMYWYQQKSSQAPKLLFHYYDKDFNNEADTPDNFQSRRPNTSFCFLDIRSPGLGDTAMYLCATSRGRGNEQFFGPGTRLTVL.